One and the same sample provided the 8 T cell receptor beta chains below, sequenced in a study. MiXCR, run by TCRdb on the RT-PCR reads, gives a single entry per CDR3 protein. In the table there are about 700,000 distinct CDR3 sequences, 14% of which are singletons. The sequenced material came from memory CD4+ T cells from blood. The receptors were sampled from a female donor in good health, serving as a healthy control.

The chain couples TRBV7-2 to TRBJ1-1; 8 bases line up with TRBD1. Germline V gene lookup returns CDR1 SGHTA and CDR2 FQGNSA. The V gene end was trimmed by 5 bases and the J gene end by 0 bases; junction bases not matched to a gene: 14. CDR3 length: 18 amino acids. The CDR3 loop is CASSTLWDRHYLNTEAFF. The CDR3 coding sequence is TGTGCCAGCAGCACCTTATGGGACAGGCATTATCTGAACACTGAAGCTTTCTTT.

This clonotype was observed a handful of times. This rearrangement joins TRBV28 to TRBJ2-1; 9 bases match TRBD1. V trimming: 6 bases; J trimming: 5 bases; junction bases outside the gene matches: 8. This CDR3 region has 15 residues. CDR1 MDHEN and CDR2 SYDVKM come from the germline V gene. CDR3 nucleotides: TGTGCCAGCAGGCTTTCGACAGGGGGTAACAATGAGCAGTTCTTC. Its protein product is CASRLSTGGNNEQFF.

The gene calls are TRBV2 and TRBJ1-5; TRBD1 agrees at 9 bases. The length of the CDR3 is 14 residues. V dropped 1 base and J dropped 5; count of bases not matched to a gene: 0. CDR1 and CDR2 from the germline V gene are SNHLY and FYNNEI. The CDR3 sequence: CASSEGQGDQPQHF. The CDR3 nucleotides are TGTGCCAGCAGTGAAGGACAGGGGGATCAGCCCCAGCATTTT.

V is TRBV9 and J is TRBJ2-5, with 16 bases that match TRBD2. The CDR3 runs 21 residues. Germline values: CDR1 SGDLS, CDR2 YYNGEE. Trimming cost V 4 bases and J 0 bases; bases outside gene matches: 15. This chain's CDR3 is CASSPHTGTSGGALYQETQYF. Here the CDR3 DNA reads TGTGCCAGCAGCCCACACACCGGGACTAGCGGGGGGGCTTTGTACCAAGAGACCCAGTACTTC.

This clonotype was detected only a few times. The J gene is TRBJ2-1, the V gene TRBV7-2; 10 bases are shared with TRBD1. Germline-derived CDR1 and CDR2 are SGHTA and FQGNSA. Germline trimming cut 3 bases from V and 3 bases from J; bases unmatched to any gene: 8. The CDR3 is 17 residues long. CDR3 nucleotide sequence: TGTGCCAGCAGCTTGAGTTCGGGACAGGGGTACTACAATGAGCAGTTCTTC. Encoded protein: CASSLSSGQGYYNEQFF.

This clonotype occurred a few times. The V gene is TRBV20-1, the J gene TRBJ2-1; TRBD2 is a possible D gene (6 bases). The CDR3 length is 12 residues. V was clipped by 2 bases and J by 7 bases, with 9 bases between them. Germline V gene data show CDR1 as DFQATT and CDR2 as SNEGSKA (reference sequence). DNA of the CDR3: TGCAGTGCTAGACGGGGGAGGAATGAGCAGTTCTTC. Protein: CSARRGRNEQFF.

V and J are TRBV5-6 and TRBJ1-3; D is uncertain. The germline CDR1 and CDR2 sequences are SGHDT and YYEEEE. The CDR3 totals 15 residues. Between the trimmed V and J ends, which lost 4 bases and 0 bases, there was a span of 11 bases. The CDR3 sequence: CASSQDFLSGNTIYF. CDR3 nucleotide sequence: TGTGCCAGCAGCCAAGACTTCCTCTCTGGAAACACCATATATTTT.

The table lists this clonotype with a few counts. The chain employs TRBV12-3 or TRBV12-4 and TRBJ1-2, with a weak D call TRBD1 (6 bases). This CDR3 contains 17 residues. Trimming cost V 3 bases and J 5 bases, with 22 bases left between them. CDR3 residues: CASSFRGPQAGGYGYTF. In DNA form, the CDR3 reads TGTGCCAGCAGTTTTCGGGGGCCTCAGGCTGGGGGTTATGGCTACACCTTC.